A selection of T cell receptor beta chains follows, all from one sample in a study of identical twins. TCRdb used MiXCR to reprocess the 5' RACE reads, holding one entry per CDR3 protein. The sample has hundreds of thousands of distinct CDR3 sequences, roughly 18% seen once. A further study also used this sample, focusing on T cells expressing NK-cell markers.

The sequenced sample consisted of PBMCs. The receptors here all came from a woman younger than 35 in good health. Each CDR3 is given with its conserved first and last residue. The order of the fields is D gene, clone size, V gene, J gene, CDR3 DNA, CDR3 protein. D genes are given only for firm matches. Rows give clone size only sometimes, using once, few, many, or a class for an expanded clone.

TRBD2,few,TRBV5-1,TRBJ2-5,TGCGCCAGCAGCTTGAGGACTAGCGTGGAGACCCAGTACTTC,CASSLRTSVETQYF
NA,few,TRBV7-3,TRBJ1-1,TGTGCCAGCAGTGGATCGGGGGTCACTGAAGCTTTCTTT,CASSGSGVTEAFF
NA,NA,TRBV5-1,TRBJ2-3,TGCGCCAGCAGCTTCCGAGTTGAGGGCACAGATACGCAGTATTTT,CASSFRVEGTDTQYF
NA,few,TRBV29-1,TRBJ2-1,TGCAGCGTCAACAGCGGCAGGGACAACGGGAATGAGCAGTTCTTC,CSVNSGRDNGNEQFF
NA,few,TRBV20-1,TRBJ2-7,TGCAGTGCTGGGGGTTGGGGGAGAACCTACGAGCAGTACTTC,CSAGGWGRTYEQYF
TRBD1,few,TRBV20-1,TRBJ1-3,TGCAGTGCTAGGGGACAGAGATCTGGAAACACCATATATTTT,CSARGQRSGNTIYF
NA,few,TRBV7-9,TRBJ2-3,TGTGCCAGCATCCTCGGTACAGATACGCAGTATTTT,CASILGTDTQYF
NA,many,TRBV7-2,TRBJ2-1,TGTGCCAGCAGCTTTCAGAGTAATGAGCAGTTCTTC,CASSFQSNEQFF
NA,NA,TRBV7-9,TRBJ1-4,TGTGCCAGCAGCTTAAGAGAGAAGAATGAAAAACTGTTTTTT,CASSLREKNEKLFF
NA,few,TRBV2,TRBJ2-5,TGTGCCAGCAGCGAAACACTAGGAGGGGAGACCCAGTACTTC,CASSETLGGETQYF
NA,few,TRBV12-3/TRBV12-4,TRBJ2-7,TGTGCCAGCAGTTTGCTAACAGGGAACGAGCAGTACTTC,CASSLLTGNEQYF
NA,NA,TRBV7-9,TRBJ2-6,TGTGCCAGCAGCTACGGGAACTCTGGGGCCAACGTCCTGACTTTC,CASSYGNSGANVLTF
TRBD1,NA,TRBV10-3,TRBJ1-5,TGTGCCATCAGCTCGGGACAGGGAAACCAGCCCCAGCATTTT,CAISSGQGNQPQHF
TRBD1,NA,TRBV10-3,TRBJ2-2,TGTGCCATCGGCGGACAGGGAGGCCCCGGGGAGCTGTTTTTT,CAIGGQGGPGELFF
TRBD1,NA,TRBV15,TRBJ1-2,TGTGCCACCAGCTTCGGCCCGGGACAGGGAGCATTTGGCTATGGCTACACCTTC,CATSFGPGQGAFGYGYTF
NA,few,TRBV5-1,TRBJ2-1,TGCGCCAGCAGCTTGGTCCCCACCTCCCGAGGGAATGAGCAGTTCTTC,CASSLVPTSRGNEQFF
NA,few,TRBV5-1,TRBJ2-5,TGCGCCAGCAGCTTCTTTCTGGGGGCAGGTCAAGAGACCCAGTACTTC,CASSFFLGAGQETQYF
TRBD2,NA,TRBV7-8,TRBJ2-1,TGTGCCAGCAGCCCACAGCGGGAGGGCCTTAGGTTCTTC,CASSPQREGLRFF
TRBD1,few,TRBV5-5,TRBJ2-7,TGTGCCAGCAGACGGGGACAGACCTTGGAAGAGCAGTACTTC,CASRRGQTLEEQYF
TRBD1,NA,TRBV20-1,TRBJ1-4,TGCAGTGCCTGGGACAGGGGAGGTGAAAAACTGTTTTTT,CSAWDRGGEKLFF
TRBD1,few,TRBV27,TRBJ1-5,TGTGCCACCAGGACAGGGGGAGGGAGCAATCAGCCCCAGCATTTT,CATRTGGGSNQPQHF
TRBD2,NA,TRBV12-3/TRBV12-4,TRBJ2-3,TGTGCCAGCAGTCACGGACTAGCGGGGATCACAGATACGCAGTATTTT,CASSHGLAGITDTQYF
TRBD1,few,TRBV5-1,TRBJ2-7,TGCGCCAGCAGCTTGACTACAGGGGAAGCCTACGAGCAGTACTTC,CASSLTTGEAYEQYF
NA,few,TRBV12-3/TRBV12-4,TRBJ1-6,TGTGCCAGCAGTTTAGAGAGTATGGGTTCACCCCTCCACTTT,CASSLESMGSPLHF
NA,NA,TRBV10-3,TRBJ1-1,TGTGCCATCAGTGAGCCCTTGGGAGGGAACACTGAAGCTTTCTTT,CAISEPLGGNTEAFF
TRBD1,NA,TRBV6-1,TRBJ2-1,TGTGCCAGCAGGCGACAGGGGATATCCTACAATGAGCAGTTCTTC,CASRRQGISYNEQFF
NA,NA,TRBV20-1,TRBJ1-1,TGCAGTGCCCATCTACCCCGTCTCAGGGGGAACACTGAAGCTTTCTTT,CSAHLPRLRGNTEAFF
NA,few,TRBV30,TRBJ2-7,TGTGCCTGGGCAAGAGGGGAGCAGTACTTC,CAWARGEQYF
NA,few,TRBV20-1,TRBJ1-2,TGCAGTGCTAGGGGCCCGGGGGGATGGCATGGCTACACCTTC,CSARGPGGWHGYTF